The 26 T cell receptor beta chains below come from one sample, sequenced in a study of cytomegalovirus exposure and HLA in healthy donors. The PCR contained 60 Vbeta and 13 Jbeta primers. Using immunoSEQ multiplex PCR, the repertoire was profiled, and TCRdb retains in-frame clones only, with some absent. Found here are about 150,000 clones, roughly 10% of them singletons; the top ten hold less than 2%. Sequences were obtained from PBMCs. Receptors were obtained from a man aged 50-60 years in good health and CMV-seronegative.

This clone occurred a few times. J is TRBJ2-5 and V is TRBV7-8, with a tentative D call TRBD1 (6 bases). The germline V and J ends were trimmed by 0 bases and 2 bases, with 7 bases remaining between them. This CDR3 is 14 amino acids long. Germline-derived CDR1 and CDR2 are SGHVS and FQNEAQ. DNA for the CDR3: TGTGCCAGCAGCTTAGCGGGACAACAAGAGACCCAGTACTTC. Protein product: CASSLAGQQETQYF.

A few counts support this clone. The chain combines TRBV29-1 with TRBJ2-5, with 7 bases aligning to TRBD2. The DNA end favors TRBJ2-7, so the J call may be wrong. The CDR3 is 13 residues long. Germline V gene data show CDR1 as SQVTM and CDR2 as ANQGSEA. DNA of the CDR3: TGCAGCGTAAATAGCGGGTTCGACTACGAGCAGTACTTC. As protein: CSVNSGFDYEQYF.

This clone has more than one count but fewer than ten. V is TRBV5-6 and J is TRBJ1-5; D is possibly TRBD1 (5 bases). The CDR3 length is 15 residues. V lost 3 bases and J 6 bases, leaving 16 bases between the germline ends. CDR1 and CDR2 from the germline V gene are SGHDT and YYEEEE. CDR3 in amino acids: CASSWWGVSSQPQHF. In DNA form, the CDR3 reads TGTGCCAGCAGCTGGTGGGGGGTGAGTAGTCAGCCCCAGCATTTT.

V is TRBV10-2 and J is TRBJ2-2; no clear D gene. The V end was cut by 6 bases, the J end by 3 bases, with 14 bases between. This CDR3 is built from 15 residues. CDR1 is WSHSY and CDR2 is SAAADI in the germline V gene. CDR3 sequence: CASRPARRDTGELFF. The CDR3, as DNA: TGCGCCAGCAGGCCGGCCCGACGGGACACCGGGGAGCTGTTTTTT.

The chain couples TRBV13 to TRBJ2-1, with 10 positions matching TRBD2. The CDR3 sequence is 18 residues long. Germline CDR1 and CDR2: PRHDT and FYEKMQ (reference sequence). Trimming removed 5 bases from V and 4 bases from J; junction bases left unmatched: 14. As DNA, the CDR3 is TGTGCCAGCAGCCGTGGACTAGCGGCCTTGGGAGGATACAATGAGCAGTTCTTC. It encodes CASSRGLAALGGYNEQFF.

The chain couples TRBV30 to TRBJ2-7; unclear D gene. CDR1 is GTSNPN and CDR2 is SVGIG in the germline V gene (reference sequence). V shed 1 base and J shed 5 bases, with 6 bases lying between them. The CDR3 runs to 11 residues. CDR3 protein: CAWSAVHEQYF. As DNA, the CDR3 is TGTGCCTGGAGTGCCGTCCACGAGCAGTACTTC.

This clone was counted between two and nine times. The rearrangement uses TRBV9 and TRBJ2-2; TRBD1 matches 11 bases. J was trimmed by 4 bases and V by 4 bases; bases with no gene match: 9. Per germline, CDR1 SGDLS and CDR2 YYNGEE. CDR3 length equals 17 residues. CDR3 bases: TGTGCCAGCAGCCCTCACCCCGGGACAGGGGGCACCGGGGAGCTGTTTTTT. Its protein product is CASSPHPGTGGTGELFF.

V is TRBV27 and J is TRBJ1-2; no clear D. With 0 bases removed from V and 4 bases from J, the gap between germline ends came to 15 bases. Per germline, CDR1 MNHEY and CDR2 SMNVEV (reference sequence). The CDR3 is 16 residues long. In nucleotides, the CDR3 is TGTGCCAGCAGTTTATCGGCCAGTACAGACCTCTATGGCTACACCTTC. Protein sequence: CASSLSASTDLYGYTF.

The chain uses TRBV19 and TRBJ2-5; possibly TRBD2 for D (5 bases). V was shortened by 1 base and J by 5 bases, with 11 bases between the two germline ends. Germline CDR1 LNHDA, CDR2 SQIVND (reference sequence). The CDR3 is 14 residues long. This CDR3 is CASSIGLGSETQYF. CDR3 DNA sequence: TGTGCCAGTAGTATAGGACTGGGGAGTGAGACCCAGTACTTC.

CDR3 sequence: CASGLVRNSLWATEAFF. The CDR3 coding sequence is TGTGCTAGTGGTTTGGTACGGAACTCCCTTTGGGCCACTGAAGCTTTCTTT. The chain links TRBV12-5 to TRBJ1-1; D is unresolved. CDR3 length equals 17 residues. Germline V gene lookup returns CDR1 LGHNT and CDR2 FRNRAP. The V gene lost 0 bases and the J gene lost 4 bases, with 18 bases spanning the gap.

The CDR3 DNA reads TGTGCCAGCAGAGACTACCCCTACAATGAGCAGTTCTTC. Its translation: CASRDYPYNEQFF. The chain is built from TRBV27 and TRBJ2-1; possible D gene TRBD2, 5 bases. The germline V gene encodes CDR1 MNHEY and CDR2 SMNVEV (reference sequence). CDR3 length equals 13 residues. V gave up 6 bases and J gave up 2 bases, with 8 bases separating them.

This clone was observed a handful of times. The chain recombines TRBV19 with TRBJ1-4; the D is unclear. Trimming cost V 5 bases and J 0 bases, with 10 bases left between them. CDR1 and CDR2 (germline): LNHDA, SQIVND (reference sequence). The CDR3 is 15 residues long. The CDR3 protein is CASSPLGATNEKLFF. The CDR3 region has the DNA TGTGCCAGTAGTCCCCTCGGGGCAACTAATGAAAAACTGTTTTTT.

The chain couples TRBV9 to TRBJ2-3; 12 nucleotides match TRBD2. V lost 4 bases and J lost 0; bases outside the gene matches: 3. Germline CDR1 reads SGDLS; CDR2 reads YYNGEE. The CDR3 is 16 residues long. The CDR3 reads CASSPGLAGSTDTQYF. Here the CDR3 DNA reads TGTGCCAGCAGCCCAGGACTAGCGGGGAGCACAGATACGCAGTATTTT.

The genes are TRBV5-1 and TRBJ2-7, with D possibly matching TRBD1 (6 bases). There are 14 residues in the CDR3. V shed 3 bases and J shed 3 bases, with 13 bases lying between them. Germline V gene lookup returns CDR1 SGHRS and CDR2 YFSETQ. In DNA, the CDR3 is TGCGCCAGCAGCTCCCAGGGGTTTAGCTACGAGCAGTACTTC. Translation gives CASSSQGFSYEQYF.

This chain joins TRBV7-2 and TRBJ1-6; D is ambiguous. V shed 3 bases and J shed 10 bases, with 22 bases lying between them. The CDR3 is 17 residues long. Per germline, CDR1 SGHTA and CDR2 FQGNSA. The CDR3 sequence: CASSFRNSRIGRSPLHF. CDR3 DNA: TGTGCCAGCAGCTTCCGGAATTCCAGGATCGGTCGATCACCCCTCCACTTT.

This clone was counted only a few times. V and J are TRBV5-1 and TRBJ1-1; no definite D call. Trimming left V 2 bases short and J 5 bases short, with 13 bases between. The germline CDR1 and CDR2 sequences are SGHRS and YFSETQ. The CDR3 is 14 amino acids. CDR3 nucleotides: TGCGCCAGCAGCTTTGACGGTGGGAGGACTGAAGCTTTCTTT. Translated, it gives CASSFDGGRTEAFF.

This clone has only a few counts. V and J are TRBV5-1 and TRBJ1-2; 9 nucleotides line up with TRBD1. Unmatched junction bases numbered 9, after V lost 4 bases and J lost 8 bases. This CDR3 contains 14 residues. Per germline, CDR1 SGHRS and CDR2 YFSETQ. The CDR3 reads CASSTTGGERGYTF. The CDR3 nucleotides are TGCGCCAGCAGCACCACAGGGGGCGAAAGGGGCTACACCTTC.

V gene TRBV28 combines with J gene TRBJ2-7; 11 bases agree with TRBD2. The CDR3 length is 18 residues. The junction had 13 bases not matched to a gene; V was cut back by 6 bases and J by 0 bases. Looked up from germline, CDR1 is MDHEN and CDR2 is SYDVKM. The CDR3 DNA reads TGTGCCAGCAGGGGGGGACTAGCGGAACTGTATATCTCCTACGAGCAGTACTTC. Protein sequence: CASRGGLAELYISYEQYF.

V is TRBV7-9 and J is TRBJ2-1; 12 nucleotides line up with TRBD2. Germline CDR1 is SEHNR and CDR2 is FQNEAQ (reference sequence). The CDR3 is made up of 17 amino acids. V trimming: 4 bases; J trimming: 7 bases; junction bases outside the gene matches: 11. The CDR3 nucleotides read TGTGCCAGCAGCTCCCCCAGACTAGCGGGAGTAAGGAATGAGCAGTTCTTC. This codes for CASSSPRLAGVRNEQFF. Drawing the rest from reference TRBV7-9 and TRBJ2-1, the complete variable domain is DTGVSQNPRHKITKRGQNVTFRCDPISEHNRLYWYRQTLGQGPEFLTYFQNEAQLEKSRLLSDRFSAERPKGSFSTLEIQRTEQGDSAMYLCASSSPRLAGVRNEQFFGPGTRLTVL.

V and J are TRBV2 and TRBJ2-2, with D perhaps matching TRBD2 (6 bases). The CDR3 runs 14 residues. The V and J ends lost 6 bases and 3 bases respectively, with 11 bases between them. CDR1 is SNHLY and CDR2 is FYNNEI in the germline V gene. The CDR3 spells CASSRRGDTGELFF. CDR3 coding DNA: TGTGCCAGCAGCCGGAGGGGTGACACCGGGGAGCTGTTTTTT.

V usage is TRBV5-4 and J usage is TRBJ2-7; D unresolved. V was shortened by 1 base and J by 4 bases, with 6 bases between the two germline ends. Germline CDR1 reads SGHNT; CDR2 reads YYREEE (reference sequence). The CDR3 is 12 residues long. CDR3 in amino acids: CASSLPGYEQYF. The DNA of the CDR3 is TGTGCCAGCAGCTTGCCAGGTTACGAGCAGTACTTC.

This clone was counted between two and nine times. The same CDR3 arises from other DNA sequences in this sample as well. The V call is TRBV29-1, the J call TRBJ2-7, with TRBD2 matching over 8 bases. The CDR3 totals 14 residues. After removal of 4 bases from V and 0 bases from J, the junction contained 5 bases not matched to a gene. CDR1 and CDR2 from the germline V gene are SQVTM and ANQGSEA. The CDR3 DNA is TGCAGCGTTGCGGGAGGGGCCTTCTCCTACGAGCAGTACTTC. This translates into CSVAGGAFSYEQYF.

The chain carries TRBV27 and TRBJ2-1; D possibly corresponds to TRBD2 (5 bases). CDR1 and CDR2 (germline): MNHEY, SMNVEV (reference sequence). The CDR3 contains 14 residues. The V end lost 2 bases, the J end lost 6 bases, and 11 bases lay between the germline ends. The CDR3 here is CASSLPGTTNEQFF. In nucleotides, the CDR3 is TGTGCCAGCAGTTTACCGGGAACAACCAATGAGCAGTTCTTC.

This clone was seen only a few times. The chain recombines TRBV7-2 with TRBJ1-3, with D hard to call. The germline CDR1 and CDR2 sequences are SGHTA and FQGNSA. The CDR3 is made up of 14 amino acids. V lost 1 base, J lost 11 bases, and 15 bases lay in between. The CDR3: CASSLVVTPLPIYF. The CDR3 bases are TGTGCCAGCAGCTTAGTAGTCACTCCTCTCCCCATATATTTT. The entire variable domain, with the rest obtained from reference TRBV7-2 and TRBJ1-3, is as follows: GAGVSQSPSNKVTEKGKDVELRCDPISGHTALYWYRQSLGQGLEFLIYFQGNSAPDKSGLPSDRFSAERTGGSVSTLTIQRTQQEDSAVYLCASSLVVTPLPIYFGEGSWLTVV.

This clone was counted a few times. The gene calls are TRBV5-1 and TRBJ1-2; 7 bases fit TRBD1. Germline V gene lookup returns CDR1 SGHRS and CDR2 YFSETQ. V shed 4 bases, J shed 3 bases, and the junction held 9 bases outside the gene matches. The CDR3 consists of 15 residues. Here the CDR3 DNA reads TGCGCCAGCAGCAGTGGGACAGCCAACTACTATGGCTACACCTTC. The encoded protein is CASSSGTANYYGYTF.

A few counts support this clone. The genes are TRBV7-6 and TRBJ2-5; TRBD2 matches 12 bases. The CDR3 has 14 amino acids. Germline CDR1 is SGHVS and CDR2 is FNYEAQ. The V gene end was trimmed by 9 bases and the J gene end by 1 base; junction bases not matched to a gene: 3. The CDR3 DNA is TGTGCCAGGAGGACTAGCGGGGTCCAAGAGACCCAGTACTTC. Translating gives CARRTSGVQETQYF.